This T cell receptor beta chain was sequenced during a study of blood T cell repertoires in COVID-19 (dated by TCRdb to the early 2020s). About the full investigation: Samples covering the acute and convalescent phases of COVID-19 were provided by collaborators in the United States, Italy and Spain. The sample metadata nearly always contained a de-identified subject ID, COVID-19 status, age in years and sex. The samples were drawn from the first 160 participants of the ongoing ImmuneRACE study and from some 1,300 subjects provided by 6 global collaborators. A freely available public database, intended as a resource for researchers studying the immune response to SARS-CoV-2, is where the repertoires were released. The prospective study material was composed of cDNA or gDNA derived from T cells, B-cell-depleted T cells, or PBMCs. The dataset comprised deeply sampled blood TCRbeta repertoires from subjects exposed to, actively infected with, or recovered from COVID-19. Where available, HLA class I and class II types were obtained from metadata supplied by the sample provider rather than from assay-based typing. What the research found in general, with its limitations: The amount of clinical and demographic metadata varied by source and participant and was provided uncurated.

As encoded in the germline V gene, CDR1 is MDHEN while CDR2 is SYDVKM. At the junction V is shortened by 6 bases and J by 3 bases, with 12 bases in between. The CDR3 sequence holds 14 residues, the cysteine and phenylalanine included. Just CDR3 DNA is preserved here, 42 bases in frame from base 1. As regards this clone: Its antigen remains unidentified. Nothing much larger sits one base from this clone, and base qualities are not available.

In Seattle, one collaborating source enrolled patients while the infection was active and tracked those patients longitudinally over the course of disease. Whole blood was collected in K2EDTA tubes by collaborating institutions according to the institutions' own protocols. For TCRbeta analysis, collaborators shipped samples as frozen whole blood, isolated PBMCs, or DNA extracted from either of those sample types. TCRbeta CDR3 regions were amplified from genomic DNA by means of the immunoSEQ Assay, a bias-controlled multiplex PCR. The original methods were these. The number of nucleated cells in each sample was estimated from the amplification of reference gene primers within the assay. To quantify the absolute abundance of each unique TCRbeta CDR3 rearrangement, sequence reads were collapsed and filtered. For each sample, productive Simpson clonality was calculated by taking the square root of Simpson's diversity index across productive rearrangements. TCRdb obtained this table from immuneACCESS and retained in-frame rearrangements with V and J assigned. These tables miss some clones; where compared with another copy, unresolved V genes account for less than half of the shortfall, and the remainder is unexplained. V and J calls and clone size are copied from that table; D and trimming were computed from the DNA. This sample holds roughly 150,000 clones; approximately 91% were observed only once. Approximately 5% of the sample is taken by the ten largest.

This sequence originates from a man aged 18 to 29 with COVID-19, enrolled during active disease. The sequence links TRBV28 to TRBJ1-5; TRBD1 is possibly the D segment (6 matching bases). The sequencing input was peripheral blood. The nucleotides read TGTGCCAGCAGCCCGGGACAACTCAATCAGCCCCAGCATTTT. Translated, it gives CASSPGQLNQPQHF. Supplemented by the reference TRBV28 and TRBJ1-5 proteins around the CDR3, the complete variable domain is DVKVTQSSRYLVKRTGEKVFLECVQDMDHENMFWYRQDPGLGLRLIYFSYDVKMKEKGDIPEGYSVSREKKERFSLILESASTNQTSMYLCASSPGQLNQPQHFGDGTRLSIL.